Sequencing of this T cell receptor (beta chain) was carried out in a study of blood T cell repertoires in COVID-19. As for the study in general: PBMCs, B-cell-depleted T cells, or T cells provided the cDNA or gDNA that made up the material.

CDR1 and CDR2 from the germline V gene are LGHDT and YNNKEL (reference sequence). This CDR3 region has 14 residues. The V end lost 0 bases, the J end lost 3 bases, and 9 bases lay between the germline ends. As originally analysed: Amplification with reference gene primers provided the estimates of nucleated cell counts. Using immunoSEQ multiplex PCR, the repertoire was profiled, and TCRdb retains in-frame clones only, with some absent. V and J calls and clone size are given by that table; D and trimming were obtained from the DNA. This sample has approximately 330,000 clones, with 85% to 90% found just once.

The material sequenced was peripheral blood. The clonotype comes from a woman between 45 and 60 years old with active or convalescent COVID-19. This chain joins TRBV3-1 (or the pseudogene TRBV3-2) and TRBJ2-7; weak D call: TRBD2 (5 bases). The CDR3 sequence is CASSQERAYYEQYF. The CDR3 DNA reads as TGTGCCAGCAGCCAAGAGCGGGCTTACTACGAGCAGTACTTC.